Following are 3 T cell receptor beta chains from one sample sequenced in a study of pediatric ulcerative colitis. Sequencing was performed with immunoSEQ multiplex PCR; in TCRdb, only in-frame clones are kept and a portion is missing. The sample holds around 61,000 clones, about nine tenths seen once. The source material was blood. Source of these receptors: a boy younger than 18 with severe ulcerative colitis.

This chain uses TRBV4-1 with TRBJ2-1; the D is unclear. The germline CDR1 and CDR2 sequences are MGHRA and YSYEKL. The CDR3 has 12 amino acids. Trimming removed 4 bases at V and 5 bases at J, with 6 bases between. This CDR3 is CASSPLDNEQFF. In nucleotides, the CDR3 is TGCGCCAGCAGCCCCCTAGACAATGAGCAGTTCTTC.

V usage is TRBV19 and J usage is TRBJ2-2; 14 bases match TRBD2. V was pared by 7 bases and J by 7 bases, with 11 bases of the junction left unmatched. CDR1 is LNHDA and CDR2 is SQIVND in the germline V gene (reference sequence). This CDR3 region has 17 residues. CDR3 loop: CASTPRTSGRNDGELFF. The CDR3 coding sequence is TGTGCCAGTACCCCGCGGACTAGCGGGAGGAATGACGGGGAGCTGTTTTTT. The complete variable domain, with remaining parts taken from reference TRBV19 and TRBJ2-2, reads DGGITQSPKYLFRKEGQNVTLSCEQNLNHDAMYWYRQDPGQGLRLIYYSQIVNDFQKGDIAEGYSVSREKKESFPLTVTSAQKNPTAFYLCASTPRTSGRNDGELFFGEGSRLTVL.

The chain recombines TRBV19 with TRBJ1-1; no reliable D call. V was pared by 0 bases and J by 1 base, with 9 bases between. This CDR3 has 15 residues. Germline V gene sequence: CDR1 LNHDA, CDR2 SQIVND (reference sequence). The CDR3 DNA reads TGTGCCAGTAGTATAGATGGACGGGAGAACACTGAAGCTTTCTTT. Its protein is CASSIDGRENTEAFF.